The rows below give T cell receptor beta chains drawn from one sample of a study of blood T cell repertoires in COVID-19. The repertoire was sequenced with immunoSEQ multiplex PCR; TCRdb's copy has only in-frame clones and lacks some. The table records some 90,000 clones, around 90% of them present only once. The material sequenced was peripheral blood. The receptors here all came from a woman in her fifties or sixties with COVID-19, enrolled during active disease. Both conserved end residues are part of each CDR3. Fields, in order: clone size, D gene, V gene, J gene, CDR3 DNA, CDR3 protein. The D gene is left open where the match is weak. Not every row has a clone size; where given, it reads once, few, many or a size class.

abundance: -
d_gene: TRBD2
v_gene: TRBV19
j_gene: TRBJ2-5
CDR3nt: TGTGCCAGTAGTATTTTGCTAGCGGGAACAGAGACCCAGTACTTC
CDR3aa: CASSILLAGTETQYF

abundance: once
d_gene: TRBD1
v_gene: TRBV9
j_gene: TRBJ2-7
CDR3nt: TGTGCCAGCAGCGCCGACTCAATACAGGGGGCCTCCTACGAGCAGTACTTC
CDR3aa: CASSADSIQGASYEQYF

abundance: -
d_gene: TRBD1
v_gene: TRBV12-3/TRBV12-4
j_gene: TRBJ2-7
CDR3nt: TGTGCCAGCAGTTCCGACAGGGACGAGCAGTACTTC
CDR3aa: CASSSDRDEQYF

abundance: -
d_gene: -
v_gene: TRBV18
j_gene: TRBJ1-3
CDR3nt: TGTGCCAGCTCACCACCATCGGGCAGGGCAATATATTTT
CDR3aa: CASSPPSGRAIYF

abundance: few
d_gene: TRBD1
v_gene: TRBV3-1/TRBV3-2
j_gene: TRBJ1-2
CDR3nt: TGTGCCAGCAGCCAAGGGCTTAGCTTTTCGCGGGACAGGGGGAGGGACTATGGCTACACCTTC
CDR3aa: CASSQGLSFSRDRGRDYGYTF

abundance: -
d_gene: -
v_gene: TRBV6-5
j_gene: TRBJ2-5
CDR3nt: TGTGCCAGCAGTTACGGGCCGAACAGGGTGGAGACCCAGTACTTC
CDR3aa: CASSYGPNRVETQYF

abundance: -
d_gene: TRBD1
v_gene: TRBV27
j_gene: TRBJ2-7
CDR3nt: TGTGCCAGCAGCACCCGACAGGGGGTACACTACGAGCAGTACTTC
CDR3aa: CASSTRQGVHYEQYF

abundance: -
d_gene: TRBD1
v_gene: TRBV19
j_gene: TRBJ1-1
CDR3nt: TGTGCCACTCGAGGGGGCGCGGGGACTGAAGCTTTCTTT
CDR3aa: CATRGGAGTEAFF

abundance: -
d_gene: -
v_gene: TRBV19
j_gene: TRBJ1-5
CDR3nt: TGTGCCAGTAGTATAGCAGGCCAGGGCAATCAGCCCCAGCATTTT
CDR3aa: CASSIAGQGNQPQHF

abundance: -
d_gene: TRBD1
v_gene: TRBV9
j_gene: TRBJ1-1
CDR3nt: TGTGCCAGCAGCACCCAGGGGGCAGGAGGGGCTTTCTTT
CDR3aa: CASSTQGAGGAFF

abundance: -
d_gene: TRBD1
v_gene: TRBV7-2
j_gene: TRBJ2-1
CDR3nt: TGTGCCAGCAGCACCCCGACAGGGGGGTACAATGAGCAGTTCTTC
CDR3aa: CASSTPTGGYNEQFF

abundance: -
d_gene: -
v_gene: TRBV4-3
j_gene: TRBJ1-4
CDR3nt: TGCGCCAGCAGCCAAGATCGGCAGGGGAATGAAAAACTGTTTTTT
CDR3aa: CASSQDRQGNEKLFF

abundance: -
d_gene: TRBD1
v_gene: TRBV19
j_gene: TRBJ2-6
CDR3nt: TGTGCCAGTAGTATCCGGGGGACAGGGGCTGGGGCCAACGTCCTGACTTTC
CDR3aa: CASSIRGTGAGANVLTF

abundance: -
d_gene: -
v_gene: TRBV12-3/TRBV12-4
j_gene: TRBJ1-6
CDR3nt: TGTGCCAGCCACCGGGGAGAGTCACCCCTCCACTTT
CDR3aa: CASHRGESPLHF

abundance: -
d_gene: TRBD2
v_gene: TRBV7-2
j_gene: TRBJ2-7
CDR3nt: TGTGCCAGCAGCTTAGCTTTTGCGGGGGGGCGAACTGAGCAGTACTTC
CDR3aa: CASSLAFAGGRTEQYF

abundance: -
d_gene: -
v_gene: TRBV6-5
j_gene: TRBJ1-2
CDR3nt: TGTGCCAGCAGTTACGCTGGAGCTCGGGGCTACACCTTC
CDR3aa: CASSYAGARGYTF

abundance: -
d_gene: -
v_gene: TRBV7-8
j_gene: TRBJ2-2
CDR3nt: TGTGCCAGCAGCTTAATCTCCGGGGAGCTGTTTTTT
CDR3aa: CASSLISGELFF

abundance: -
d_gene: TRBD1
v_gene: TRBV3-1/TRBV3-2
j_gene: TRBJ1-2
CDR3nt: TGTGCCAGCTCGGGACAGGGGGCTACTGGCTACACCTTC
CDR3aa: CASSGQGATGYTF

abundance: -
d_gene: -
v_gene: TRBV7-9
j_gene: TRBJ1-1
CDR3nt: TGTGCCAGCAGCTTTCGGTACACTGAAGCTTTCTTT
CDR3aa: CASSFRYTEAFF

abundance: -
d_gene: -
v_gene: TRBV19
j_gene: TRBJ2-1
CDR3nt: TGTGCCAGTAGTATAGATCTCGACTTCGAGGGGGTGACTCACAATGAGCAGTTCTTC
CDR3aa: CASSIDLDFEGVTHNEQFF

abundance: -
d_gene: -
v_gene: TRBV1
j_gene: TRBJ2-4
CDR3nt: TGCACCAGCAGCCCCACCCCCCACAGGTTCGCCTACTTC
CDR3aa: CTSSPTPHRFAYF

abundance: once
d_gene: TRBD1
v_gene: TRBV9
j_gene: TRBJ2-1
CDR3nt: TGTGCCAGCAGCGCAAGGACAGGGTCCTACAATGAGCAGTTCTTC
CDR3aa: CASSARTGSYNEQFF

abundance: -
d_gene: TRBD1
v_gene: TRBV6-6
j_gene: TRBJ1-2
CDR3nt: TGTGCCAGCAGTTACCCACAGGGGGGCGACTATGGCTACACCTTC
CDR3aa: CASSYPQGGDYGYTF

abundance: -
d_gene: -
v_gene: TRBV3-1/TRBV3-2
j_gene: TRBJ2-4
CDR3nt: TGTGCCAGCAGCCAATCGATCCGGGGACAAGAGTACTTC
CDR3aa: CASSQSIRGQEYF

abundance: -
d_gene: TRBD2
v_gene: TRBV9
j_gene: TRBJ2-1
CDR3nt: TGTGCCAGCAGCGTCGGGACTAGCGGGGGGAATGAGCAGTTCTTC
CDR3aa: CASSVGTSGGNEQFF

abundance: once
d_gene: TRBD2
v_gene: TRBV4-3
j_gene: TRBJ2-3
CDR3nt: TGCGCCAGCAGCCAACGGATACTAGCGGGGACAGATACGCAGTATTTT
CDR3aa: CASSQRILAGTDTQYF

abundance: -
d_gene: TRBD1
v_gene: TRBV30
j_gene: TRBJ1-1
CDR3nt: TGTGCCTGGAGCCGACAGGGGGGCACTGAAGCTTTCTTT
CDR3aa: CAWSRQGGTEAFF

abundance: -
d_gene: -
v_gene: TRBV11-3
j_gene: TRBJ1-1
CDR3nt: TGTGCCAGCAGCTTAACGGTGAACACTGAAGCTTTCTTT
CDR3aa: CASSLTVNTEAFF

abundance: -
d_gene: TRBD1
v_gene: TRBV6-5
j_gene: TRBJ2-7
CDR3nt: TGTGCCAGCAAGAGGGACAGGGCCTACGAGCAGTACTTC
CDR3aa: CASKRDRAYEQYF

abundance: -
d_gene: TRBD2
v_gene: TRBV5-5
j_gene: TRBJ2-7
CDR3nt: TGTGCCAGCAGCCAAAGCCGGACTAGCGGGAACTACGAGCAGTACTTC
CDR3aa: CASSQSRTSGNYEQYF

abundance: -
d_gene: -
v_gene: TRBV5-1
j_gene: TRBJ1-1
CDR3nt: TGCGCCAGCAGCTTGGATACAGGGCTGAACACTGAAGCTTTCTTT
CDR3aa: CASSLDTGLNTEAFF

abundance: -
d_gene: -
v_gene: TRBV28
j_gene: TRBJ2-7
CDR3nt: TGTGCCAGCCACCCCGGGGGATTCTACGAGCAGTACTTC
CDR3aa: CASHPGGFYEQYF

abundance: -
d_gene: -
v_gene: TRBV4-1
j_gene: TRBJ1-5
CDR3nt: TGCGCCAGCAGCGCGCGGGACCAGACTAGGCATCAGCCCCAGCATTTT
CDR3aa: CASSARDQTRHQPQHF

abundance: -
d_gene: -
v_gene: TRBV4-1
j_gene: TRBJ2-1
CDR3nt: TGCGCCAGCAGCCACGGGACATACCCCTACAATGAGCAGTTCTTC
CDR3aa: CASSHGTYPYNEQFF

abundance: -
d_gene: -
v_gene: TRBV7-6
j_gene: TRBJ2-7
CDR3nt: TGTGCCAGCAGCTTTGAGACAGGTTTTTCCTACGAGCAGTACTTC
CDR3aa: CASSFETGFSYEQYF

abundance: -
d_gene: -
v_gene: TRBV7-9
j_gene: TRBJ1-2
CDR3nt: TGTGCCAGCAGCTTAGAGGGGAACTATGGCTACACCTTC
CDR3aa: CASSLEGNYGYTF

abundance: -
d_gene: -
v_gene: TRBV18
j_gene: TRBJ1-1
CDR3nt: TGTGCCAGCTCACCTGGTGAAGGAGGGGAAGCTTTCTTT
CDR3aa: CASSPGEGGEAFF

abundance: -
d_gene: TRBD2
v_gene: TRBV19
j_gene: TRBJ2-1
CDR3nt: TGTGCCAGTAGGTTAGCGGGGGGTGCAATTGAGCAGTTCTTC
CDR3aa: CASRLAGGAIEQFF

abundance: -
d_gene: TRBD1
v_gene: TRBV11-2
j_gene: TRBJ1-2
CDR3nt: TGTGCCAGCAGCTCCTACGCCCGGGACAGGGGTTTGTCGAGGGGCTACACCTTC
CDR3aa: CASSSYARDRGLSRGYTF

abundance: -
d_gene: -
v_gene: TRBV4-3
j_gene: TRBJ2-1
CDR3nt: TGCGCCAGCAGCCAAGATTGGGACAACCCTCCCTACAATGAGCAGTTCTTC
CDR3aa: CASSQDWDNPPYNEQFF